This TCR beta chain was sequenced in a study of blood T cell repertoires in COVID-19. This table comes from immunoSEQ multiplex PCR, and its TCRdb copy is limited to in-frame clones, with some not included. The profile shows approximately 360,000 clones, approximately 88% of them singletons. Sequencing was done on a sample of peripheral blood. This receptor was identified in a man aged 35 to 55 with acute or convalescent COVID-19.

In DNA form, the CDR3 reads TGTGCCAGCAGCTTACTCCAGGGGGCCTATGGCTACACCTTC. Amino acid sequence: CASSLLQGAYGYTF. The chain uses TRBV7-9 and TRBJ1-2; 8 bases match TRBD1. This CDR3 region has 14 residues. Per germline, CDR1 SEHNR and CDR2 FQNEAQ (reference sequence). Trimming cost V 2 bases and J 4 bases; bases outside gene matches: 3.